The T cell receptor (beta chain) under discussion was sequenced for a study of neurological immune-mediated disorders. Study-wide results and caveats: Clinical and MRI features did not associate with the cluster found in multiple sclerosis patients. The greatest TCR clonal expansion occurred in HTLV-1-associated myelopathy and the least in multiple sclerosis, which fell below healthy controls. The study phylogenetically grouped the repertoires of 18 of 34 multiple sclerosis patients into one related-CDR3 cluster, a possible signature.

One entry per CDR3 protein results from TCRdb running MiXCR on the 5' RACE reads. Of 65,000 to 90,000 distinct CDR3 sequences in the sample, 3% to 4% were seen once. The study built unsorted libraries from 2 million PBMCs kept at -80 C. With regard to this clonotype: Its antigen is not known.

Germline CDR1 ENHRY, CDR2 SYGVKD. This CDR3 comprises 16 residues. Sequenced: PBMCs. The sequence was collected from a woman aged 45-59 years with multiple sclerosis. The chain carries TRBV10-3 and TRBJ2-7, with TRBD1 matching 7 bases. As DNA, the CDR3 is TGTGCCATCAGTGAGAAAAACATAGGGACAGTCACAACAGCCAAGGTC. As protein: CAISEKNIGTVTTAKV.